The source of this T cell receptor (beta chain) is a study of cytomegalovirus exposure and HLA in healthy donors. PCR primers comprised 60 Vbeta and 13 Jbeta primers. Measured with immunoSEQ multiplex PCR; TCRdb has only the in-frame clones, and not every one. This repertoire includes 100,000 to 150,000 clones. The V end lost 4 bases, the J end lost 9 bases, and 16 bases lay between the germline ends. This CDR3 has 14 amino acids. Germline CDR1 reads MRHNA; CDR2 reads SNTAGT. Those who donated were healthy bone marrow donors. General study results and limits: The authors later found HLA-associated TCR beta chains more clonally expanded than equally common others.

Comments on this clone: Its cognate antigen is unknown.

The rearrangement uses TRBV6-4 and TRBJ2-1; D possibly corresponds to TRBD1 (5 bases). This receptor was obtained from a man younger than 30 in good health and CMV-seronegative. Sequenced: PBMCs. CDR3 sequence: CASSGQGPNSEQFF. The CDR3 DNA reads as TGTGCCAGCAGTGGCCAGGGCCCCAACAGTGAGCAGTTCTTC.